One T cell receptor (beta chain) is described in this entry. Repertoires were generated with immunoSEQ multiplex PCR, while TCRdb's copy carries only in-frame clones and drops some. The repertoire has approximately 140,000 clones, around 83% of them found once; the top ten carry more than 1.5%. This entry comes from a study of blood T cell repertoires in COVID-19. Study-level background: Sites across the United States, Italy and Spain contributed samples from acute and convalescent COVID-19.

Germline-derived CDR1 and CDR2 are SGHTA and FQGTGA. The germline V and J ends were trimmed by 5 bases and 5 bases, with 12 bases remaining between them. The CDR3 is made up of 13 amino acids. This TCR derives from a human donor in a cohort sampled during active COVID-19. Sequenced: peripheral blood. The rearrangement links TRBV7-3 to TRBJ2-5; D not resolved. For the CDR3, the DNA is TGTGCCAGCAGCCCAAACAGTGGGGAGACCCAGTACTTC. This sequence encodes CASSPNSGETQYF.